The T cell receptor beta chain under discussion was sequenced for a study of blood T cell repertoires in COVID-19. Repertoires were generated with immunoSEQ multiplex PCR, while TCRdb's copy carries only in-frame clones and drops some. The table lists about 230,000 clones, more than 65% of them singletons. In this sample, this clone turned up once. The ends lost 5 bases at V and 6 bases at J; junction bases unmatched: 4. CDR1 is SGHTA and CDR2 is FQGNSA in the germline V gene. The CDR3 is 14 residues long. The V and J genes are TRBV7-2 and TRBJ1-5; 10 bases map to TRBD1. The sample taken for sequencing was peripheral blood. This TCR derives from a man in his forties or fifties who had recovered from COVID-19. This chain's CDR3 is CASSTGQGGQPQHF. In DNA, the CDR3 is TGTGCCAGCAGCACTGGACAGGGGGGTCAGCCCCAGCATTTT.